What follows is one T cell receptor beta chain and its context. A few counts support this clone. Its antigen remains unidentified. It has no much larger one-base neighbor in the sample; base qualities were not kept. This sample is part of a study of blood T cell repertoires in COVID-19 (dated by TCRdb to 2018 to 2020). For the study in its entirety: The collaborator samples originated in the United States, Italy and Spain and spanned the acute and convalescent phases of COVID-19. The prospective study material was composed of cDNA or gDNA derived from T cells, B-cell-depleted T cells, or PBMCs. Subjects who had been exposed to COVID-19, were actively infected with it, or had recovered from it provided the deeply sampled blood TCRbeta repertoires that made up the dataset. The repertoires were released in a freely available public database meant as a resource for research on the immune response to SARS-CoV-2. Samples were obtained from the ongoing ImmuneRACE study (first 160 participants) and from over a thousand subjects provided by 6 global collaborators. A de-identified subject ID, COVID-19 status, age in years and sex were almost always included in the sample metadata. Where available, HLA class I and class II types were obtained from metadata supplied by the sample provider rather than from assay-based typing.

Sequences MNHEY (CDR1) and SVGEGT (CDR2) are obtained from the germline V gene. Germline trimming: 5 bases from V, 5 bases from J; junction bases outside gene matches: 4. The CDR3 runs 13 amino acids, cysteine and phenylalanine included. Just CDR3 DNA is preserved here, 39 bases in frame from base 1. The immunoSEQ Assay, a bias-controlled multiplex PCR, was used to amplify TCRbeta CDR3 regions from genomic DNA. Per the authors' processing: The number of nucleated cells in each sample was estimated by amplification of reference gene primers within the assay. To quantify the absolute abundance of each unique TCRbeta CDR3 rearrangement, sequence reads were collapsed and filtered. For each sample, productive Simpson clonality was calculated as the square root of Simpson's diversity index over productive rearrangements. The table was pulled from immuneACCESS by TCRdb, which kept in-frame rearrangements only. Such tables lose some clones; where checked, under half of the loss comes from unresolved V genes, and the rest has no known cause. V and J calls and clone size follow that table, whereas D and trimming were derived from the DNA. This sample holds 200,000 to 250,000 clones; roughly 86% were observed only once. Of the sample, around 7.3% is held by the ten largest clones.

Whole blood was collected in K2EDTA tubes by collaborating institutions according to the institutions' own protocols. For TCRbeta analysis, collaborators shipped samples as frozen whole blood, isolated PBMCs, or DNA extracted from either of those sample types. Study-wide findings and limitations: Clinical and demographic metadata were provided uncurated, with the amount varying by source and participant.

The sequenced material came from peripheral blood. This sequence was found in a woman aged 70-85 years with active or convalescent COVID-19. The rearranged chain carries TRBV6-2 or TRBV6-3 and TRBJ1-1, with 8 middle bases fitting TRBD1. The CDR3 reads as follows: CASSRTGRTEAFF. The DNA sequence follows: TGTGCCAGCAGTCGGACAGGGAGGACTGAAGCTTTCTTT.